One and the same sample provided the 21 T cell receptor beta chains below, sequenced in a study of shared clonotypes between healthy human individuals. Sequencing used immunoSEQ multiplex PCR; TCRdb keeps in-frame clones, though not all of them. The data show 780,000 or so clones, 72% seen once. The sequencing sample was made of memory CD4+ T cells sorted from blood. Subset reported: CD45RA-negative fraction. These receptors all stem from a woman in her 30s in good health.

The chain joins TRBV6-5 to TRBJ1-2; no clear D gene. The germline V and J ends were trimmed by 2 bases and 9 bases, with 7 bases remaining between them. From germline, CDR1 is MNHEY and CDR2 SVGAGI. This CDR3 comprises 11 residues. The CDR3 here is CASSYGQSYTF. The DNA for the CDR3 is TGTGCCAGCAGTTACGGGCAGAGCTACACCTTC.

This clone appeared a few times. V is TRBV19 and J is TRBJ1-1, with 8 bases identical to TRBD1. The J segment lost 1 base and the V segment lost 1 base, leaving 2 bases of the junction unmatched. This CDR3 comprises 15 residues. Looked up from germline, CDR1 is LNHDA and CDR2 is SQIVND (reference sequence). The CDR3 loop reads CASSIADRANTEAFF. In nucleotides, the CDR3 is TGTGCCAGTAGTATAGCGGACAGGGCGAACACTGAAGCTTTCTTT.

The J gene is TRBJ2-3, the V gene TRBV5-1; TRBD2 aligns across 12 bases. J lost 5 bases, V lost 6 bases, and 16 bases had no gene match. Germline V lookup: CDR1 SGHRS, CDR2 YFSETQ. The CDR3 is made up of 18 amino acids. CDR3 amino acids: CASTRRASGRGEGDTQYF. CDR3 nucleotides: TGCGCCAGCACCCGGAGGGCTAGCGGGAGGGGCGAGGGAGATACGCAGTATTTT.

The chain carries TRBV7-2 and TRBJ1-1; D unclear. Deletions cut 3 bases from V and 3 bases from J, with 11 bases between. The CDR3 runs to 14 residues. The germline CDR1 and CDR2 sequences are SGHTA and FQGNSA. CDR3 nucleotide sequence: TGTGCCAGCAGCTTCCGACGAAGGGACACTGAAGCTTTCTTT. Its translation: CASSFRRRDTEAFF.

This chain links TRBV19 with TRBJ2-6; 11 positions match TRBD1. The length of the CDR3 is 18 residues. Unmatched junction bases numbered 8, after V lost 5 bases and J lost 2 bases. Looked up from germline, CDR1 is LNHDA and CDR2 is SQIVND (reference sequence). The CDR3 region is CASSGRTGGGAGANVLTF. The CDR3, as DNA: TGTGCCAGTAGTGGACGGACAGGGGGCGGTGCTGGGGCCAACGTCCTGACTTTC.

This chain joins TRBV5-1 and TRBJ1-1; D ambiguous. The V end was cut by 0 bases, the J end by 6 bases, with 12 bases between. The CDR3 sequence is 14 residues long. From germline, CDR1 is SGHRS and CDR2 YFSETQ. CDR3 in DNA: TGCGCCAGCAGCTTGGGACATGAATTCGCTGAAGCTTTCTTT. Residues: CASSLGHEFAEAFF.

Only a few counts were recorded for this clone. J is TRBJ2-1 and V is TRBV5-1; a weak D match, TRBD1 (6 bases). Trimming shortened V by 4 bases and J by 6 bases, and 17 bases separated the two germline ends. This CDR3 has 15 residues. Germline-derived CDR1 and CDR2 are SGHRS and YFSETQ. The CDR3 reads CASSPGHEGPNEQFF. In DNA, the CDR3 is TGCGCCAGCAGCCCGGGACATGAGGGACCCAATGAGCAGTTCTTC.

The chain employs TRBV4-1 and TRBJ1-2; 10 positions match TRBD1. Germline CDR1 is MGHRA and CDR2 is YSYEKL. The CDR3 contains 16 residues. With V trimmed by 1 base and J by 4 bases, 6 bases remained unmatched. The CDR3 region is CASSQGYGTGVYGYTF. The DNA of the CDR3 is TGCGCCAGCAGCCAAGGTTATGGGACAGGGGTCTATGGCTACACCTTC.

The V and J genes are TRBV4-1 and TRBJ1-2; D is uncertain. CDR1 and CDR2 (germline): MGHRA, YSYEKL. Trimming pared 11 bases from V and 6 bases from J, leaving 19 bases between. This CDR3 region has 13 residues. The CDR3: CASQGPARHGYTF. CDR3 in DNA: TGCGCCTCCCAAGGACCGGCCCGCCATGGCTACACCTTC.

The chain recombines TRBV6-5 with TRBJ2-5; 11 bases match TRBD1. The CDR3 consists of 14 residues. The V gene end was trimmed by 8 bases and the J gene end by 5 bases; junction bases not matched to a gene: 7. The germline V gene encodes CDR1 MNHEY and CDR2 SVGAGI. DNA for the CDR3: TGTGCCAGCCGGCGGACAGGGGGCGTCGAGACCCAGTACTTC. Translating gives CASRRTGGVETQYF.

The chain links TRBV18 to TRBJ1-5; D perhaps matches TRBD1 (5 bases). Germline V lookup: CDR1 KGHSH, CDR2 LQKENI. CDR3 length: 17 residues. The germline V and J ends were trimmed by 3 bases and 0 bases, with 15 bases remaining between them. In DNA, the CDR3 is TGTGCCAGCTCACCGCCCGGGACCGACGATAGCAATCAGCCCCAGCATTTT. This sequence encodes CASSPPGTDDSNQPQHF.

This clone was observed once. The chain joins TRBV6-6 to TRBJ1-5; TRBD1 matches at 12 bases. The V gene end was trimmed by 2 bases and the J gene end by 5 bases; junction bases not matched to a gene: 1. Germline V gives CDR1 MNHNY, CDR2 SVGAGI (reference sequence). The CDR3 sequence is 15 residues long. In nucleotides, the CDR3 is TGTGCCAGCAGTTACGGGACAGGGGGCGATCAGCCCCAGCATTTT. It translates to CASSYGTGGDQPQHF.

The chain uses TRBV5-4 and TRBJ2-5; 10 positions agree with TRBD1. The CDR3 runs 14 residues. J gave up 6 bases and V 3 bases, and 5 bases lay outside the gene matches. The germline CDR1 and CDR2 sequences are SGHNT and YYREEE (reference sequence). The CDR3 spells CASSSGTGEKTQYF. CDR3 sequence (DNA): TGTGCCAGCAGCTCCGGGACAGGGGAAAAGACCCAGTACTTC.

This rearrangement joins TRBV25-1 to TRBJ2-7; D remains ambiguous. This CDR3 spans 12 amino acids. Trimming pared 4 bases from V and 3 bases from J, leaving 7 bases between. The germline V gene has CDR1 MGHDK and CDR2 SYGVNS. The CDR3 DNA sequence: TGTGCCAGCAGTGCGAACAGCTACGAGCAGTACTTC. It specifies CASSANSYEQYF.

V is TRBV6-5 and J is TRBJ2-7; 9 bases align to TRBD1. Germline V gene data show CDR1 as MNHEY and CDR2 as SVGAGI. J gave up 6 bases and V 6 bases, and 3 bases lay outside the gene matches. The CDR3 totals 12 residues. CDR3: CASSDRGGEQYF. CDR3 coding DNA: TGTGCCAGCAGCGACAGGGGGGGCGAGCAGTACTTC.

The V and J genes are TRBV10-1 and TRBJ2-5; D possibly corresponds to TRBD1 (5 bases). CDR1 is WNHNN, CDR2 SYGVQD, per germline (reference sequence). The CDR3 covers 13 residues. Trimming pared 6 bases from V and 7 bases from J, leaving 15 bases between. CDR3 region: CASSETKQGTQYF. CDR3 sequence (DNA): TGCGCCAGCAGCGAAACCAAGCAGGGGACCCAGTACTTC.

This chain links TRBV5-1 with TRBJ1-3, with TRBD1 matching over 11 bases. V was clipped by 3 bases and J by 0 bases; unmatched bases: 5. Germline values: CDR1 SGHRS, CDR2 YFSETQ. This CDR3 contains 17 residues. Here the CDR3 DNA reads TGCGCCAGCAGCTCGGAAGGGACAGGGGGCTCTGGAAACACCATATATTTT. It yields the protein CASSSEGTGGSGNTIYF. The full variable domain, with the rest looked up from reference TRBV5-1 and TRBJ1-3, is KAGVTQTPRYLIKTRGQQVTLSCSPISGHRSVSWYQQTPGQGLQFLFEYFSETQRNKGNFPGRFSGRQFSNSRSEMNVSTLELGDSALYLCASSSEGTGGSGNTIYFGEGSWLTVV.

The rearrangement links TRBV2 to TRBJ1-5; possible D gene TRBD1, 6 bases. The CDR3 is made up of 15 amino acids. CDR1 is SNHLY, CDR2 FYNNEI, per germline. The V end lost 4 bases, the J end lost 7 bases, and 17 bases lay between the germline ends. DNA of the CDR3: TGTGCCAGCAGTGCAGAACAGGGTATAGGGCAGCCCCAGCATTTT. Protein product: CASSAEQGIGQPQHF. Full variable domain (missing parts from reference TRBV2 and TRBJ1-5): EPEVTQTPSHQVTQMGQEVILRCVPISNHLYFYWYRQILGQKVEFLVSFYNNEISEKSEIFDDQFSVERPDGSNFTLKIRSTKLEDSAMYFCASSAEQGIGQPQHFGDGTRLSIL.

This clone was detected a few times. This chain connects TRBV29-1 to TRBJ2-2; D ambiguous. V was cut by 4 bases and J by 1 base, with 4 bases left in between. The CDR3 is 12 amino acids. Per the germline V gene, CDR1 is SQVTM and CDR2 is ANQGSEA. CDR3 coding DNA: TGCAGCGTTGTGCAGAACACCGGGGAGCTGTTTTTT. Translating it yields CSVVQNTGELFF.

The V call is TRBV28, the J call TRBJ2-7, with 7 positions matching TRBD2. Trimming at V came to 3 bases and at J to 3 bases, leaving 14 bases not matched to a gene. The germline V gene encodes CDR1 MDHEN and CDR2 SYDVKM. The CDR3 totals 17 residues. CDR3 nucleotides: TGTGCCAGCAGTTTTGAGGCAGCGACTAGCTGGCGCTACGAGCAGTACTTC. It yields the protein CASSFEAATSWRYEQYF.

This chain connects TRBV30 to TRBJ2-1; unclear D gene. Germline CDR1 reads GTSNPN; CDR2 reads SVGIG (reference sequence). The V and J ends lost 7 bases and 8 bases respectively, with 15 bases between them. This CDR3 spans 12 amino acids. CDR3 sequence reads: CASSRADDEQFF. The DNA of the CDR3 is TGTGCCTCTTCTAGGGCCGACGATGAGCAGTTCTTC. The variable domain in full, with the rest retrieved from reference TRBV30 and TRBJ2-1, is SQTIHQWPATLVQPVGSPLSLECTVEGTSNPNLYWYRQAAGRGLQLLFYSVGIGQISSEVPQNLSASRPQDRQFILSSKKLLLSDSGFYLCASSRADDEQFFGPGTRLTVL.